This entry lists 4 T cell receptor beta chains sequenced from one sample in a study of CD8+ T cells in alopecia areata. RNA extraction was followed by reverse transcription into cDNA, which acted as the sequencing template. The table came from immunoSEQ multiplex PCR; TCRdb's copy has only in-frame clones and leaves some out. Among 170,000 or so clones listed, around 50% were seen once. Treatment: oral pan-JAK inhibitor, 5-10 mg twice daily. The source was CD8+ T cells sorted from blood, collected at week 24, from a patient treated with tofacitinib. These receptors were collected from a human donor with alopecia areata.

On this clone: This sample includes further DNA sequences coding for the same CDR3. V and J are TRBV27 and TRBJ1-2, with D possibly matching TRBD1 (6 bases). This CDR3 spans 13 amino acids. Trimming took off 2 bases at V and 2 bases at J, with 6 bases between the two ends. The V gene's germline CDR1 is MNHEY and CDR2 SMNVEV (reference sequence). The CDR3 region is CASSLGTNYGYTF. Written as DNA, the CDR3 is TGTGCCAGCAGTTTAGGGACAAACTATGGCTACACCTTC.

The chain employs TRBV30 and TRBJ1-2; no firm D call. Trimming left V 1 base short and J 7 bases short, with 10 bases between. Germline values: CDR1 GTSNPN, CDR2 SVGIG (reference sequence). This CDR3 spans 12 amino acids. The CDR3 nucleotides read TGTGCCTGGAGTGATGAAAATGTTGGCTACACCTTC. Its protein is CAWSDENVGYTF.

This rearrangement joins TRBV7-9 to TRBJ1-2; TRBD1 is a possible D gene (5 bases). Per the germline V gene, CDR1 is SEHNR and CDR2 is FQNEAQ (reference sequence). The CDR3 spans 11 residues. Trimming removed 5 bases at V and 6 bases at J, with 7 bases between. CDR3 region: CASSDRDGYTF. DNA for the CDR3: TGTGCCAGCAGCGACAGAGATGGCTACACCTTC.

V usage is TRBV6-1 and J usage is TRBJ2-7; 11 bases are shared with TRBD1. The germline gives CDR1 MNHNS, CDR2 SASEGT. This CDR3 region has 19 residues. V shed 1 base and J 4 bases; nucleotides not matched to a gene: 15. For the CDR3, the DNA is TGTGCCAGCAGTGAAGGGTTTTTCGGACAGGGGGCGCGAGTTTACGAGCAGTACTTC. This encodes CASSEGFFGQGARVYEQYF.